Listed below are T cell receptor delta chains from one sample, sequenced in a study of gamma-delta chains in newborns, infants, children. TCRdb re-identified clones in the reads via CATT. The repertoire holds several thousand delta-chain clones, with 3% to 3.5% as singletons. Sequenced sample: blood. These receptor sequences come from a child who was a newborn, infant or young child, either healthy, febrile or measles-vaccinated (not recorded which). The CDR3 runs from the conserved cysteine through the conserved F or W. A D gene is named only where the DNA matches it firmly. Clone size is not always given. Where it is, it says once, few, many or a class for expanded clones.

length	V	D	J	size	CDR3	DNA
14	TRDV2	.	TRDJ1	few	CACDTGRDTDKLIF	TGTGCCTGTGACACCGGAAGGGACACCGATAAACTCATCTTT
17	TRDV2	.	TRDJ3	.	CACDSWVPSWDTRQMFF	TGTGCCTGTGACAGCTGGGTCCCCTCCTGGGACACCCGACAGATGTTTTTC
17	TRDV2	TRDD3	TRDJ2	medium-sized	CACDSLYWGALTAQLFF	TGTGCCTGTGACTCCCTATACTGGGGGGCTTTGACAGCACAACTCTTCTTT
20	TRDV2	TRDD3	TRDJ3	.	CACDKVLGDTSSWDTRQMFF	TGTGCCTGTGACAAAGTACTGGGGGATACGAGCTCCTGGGACACCCGACAGATGTTTTTC
19	TRDV1	TRDD3	TRDJ1	.	CALGPGGWGNPLYTDKLIF	TGTGCTCTTGGGCCCGGAGGCTGGGGGAACCCTTTGTACACCGATAAACTCATCTTT
19	TRDV1	TRDD3	TRDJ1	few	CALGELAVGGYAGTDKLIF	TGTGCTCTTGGGGAACTAGCTGTCGGGGGATACGCGGGGACCGATAAACTCATCTTT
19	TRDV2	.	TRDJ3	few	CACDTVGDLSSWDTRQMFF	TGTGCCTGTGACACGGTCGGGGATCTGAGCTCCTGGGACACCCGACAGATGTTTTTC
18	TRDV2	TRDD3	TRDJ3	.	CACDTLGDNSWDTRQMFF	TGTGCCTGTGACACTCTGGGGGATAACTCCTGGGACACCCGACAGATGTTTTTC
16	TRDV2	TRDD3	TRDJ2	few	CACDVLGDTRTAQLFF	TGTGCCTGTGACGTACTGGGGGATACGCGGACCGCACAACTCTTCTTT
19	TRDV2	TRDD3	TRDJ3	few	CACDTVTGGYSWDTRQMFF	TGTGCCTGTGACACCGTCACTGGGGGATACTCCTGGGACACCCGACAGATGTTTTTC
18	TRDV2	TRDD3	TRDJ3	.	CACDLLGDRSWDTRQMFF	TGTGCCTGTGACTTACTGGGGGACCGCTCCTGGGACACCCGACAGATGTTTTTC
15	TRDV2	.	TRDJ2	medium-sized	CACDTLGGDTAQLFF	TGTGCCTGTGACACGTTAGGTGGGGATACAGCACAACTCTTCTTT
16	TRDV3	TRDD3	TRDJ3	.	CAFTGGYYRDTRQMFF	TGTGCCTTTACTGGGGGATACTACCGGGACACCCGACAGATGTTTTTC
20	TRDV1	.	TRDJ1	.	CALGEPPSFPAWIPSNKLIF	TGTGCTCTTGGGGAACCCCCCTCCTTCCCAGCGTGGATACCGTCGAATAAACTCATCTTT
17	TRDV2	.	TRDJ3	.	CACDTVTGSWDTRQMFF	TGTGCCTGTGACACGGTAACTGGCTCCTGGGACACCCGACAGATGTTTTTC
19	TRDV2	TRDD3	TRDJ1	.	CACDTVPPLLGDTGDKLIF	TGTGCCTGTGACACCGTACCTCCGCTACTGGGGGATACTGGGGATAAACTCATCTTT
17	TRDV2	TRDD3	TRDJ3	few	CACDNAGGSWDTRQMFF	TGTGCCTGTGACAATGCTGGGGGATCCTGGGACACCCGACAGATGTTTTTC
19	TRDV1	TRDD3	TRDJ1	few	CALGEISTGGYGRTDKLIF	TGTGCTCTTGGGGAAATTTCTACTGGGGGATACGGCCGGACCGATAAACTCATCTTT
19	TRDV2	.	TRDJ2	.	CACDSLAGGHGALTAQLFF	TGTGCCTGTGACTCCTTAGCCGGGGGACACGGAGCTTTGACAGCACAACTCTTCTTT